The source of this TCR beta chain is a study of brain T cells in children with intractable seizures (dated by TCRdb to the early 2020s). Background on the whole study: Resected brain tissue from 50 or so pediatric epilepsy surgery cases was initially screened for immune gene transcripts with a NanoString immunology panel. Among the roughly 12 selected surgery cases, pre-surgery blood was additionally sequenced for eight, leaving four cases with brain tissue only.

The meaning of the sample's time point label: resected brain tissue, or blood drawn just prior to surgery. Surgery cases with the highest brain T cell transcript signatures were selected for TCR beta chain sequencing of brain tissue and, where available, blood. Before surgery, the patients had been given at least one anti-epileptic drug. TCR-sequenced patients were children with drug-resistant epilepsy due to tuberous sclerosis complex, focal cortical dysplasia, Rasmussen encephalitis or hemimegalencephaly. The Monarch genomic DNA purification kit was used to extract bulk genomic DNA from unsorted brain tissue and from whole blood. The immunoSEQ assay was used to generate TCR beta chain sequences from genomic DNA. In the authors' own workflow: Any CDR3 sequence that did not begin with the conserved framework cysteine at position 104 was removed by hand. To get clonality, the normalized Shannon's Diversity Index was subtracted from one, giving values from 0 (maximal diversity) to 1 (oligoclonal). Differences in the frequency of the same CDR3 between samples, such as brain versus blood, were assessed with chi-squared comparison-of-proportions tests. Public clonotypes were found by searching immuneACCESS, and the VDJdb browser was used to assess similarity to known antiviral clonotypes. TCRdb carries this immuneACCESS record with in-frame sequences only. Its versions omit some clonotypes, under half of them owing to an unresolved V gene in the studies checked, with the rest unexplained. Clone size and the V and J calls come from that table; the DNA yielded D and trimming. This sample holds 65,000 to 85,000 clones; about 92% were observed only once. The ten largest clones capture roughly 1.5% of the sample.

Broader findings and caveats from the paper: The patients' HCMV serostatus was not known, and viral specificity was inferred solely from CDR3 sequence similarity. Because sequencing depth differed between pre- and post-surgery blood, the absence of clones from the pre-surgery sample may reflect undersampling.

On this clone: Its recognized antigen is unknown. Base qualities are missing; no much larger clone stands one base away.

The sequences come from peripheral blood, collected at surgery. This receptor was obtained from a boy younger than two with tuberous sclerosis and intractable seizures.

CDR3 sequence: CASSLEGGRTYNEQFF. The sequenced DNA: TGTGCCAGCAGCTTGGAGGGGGGACGTACCTACAATGAGCAGTTCTTC. The V gene is TRBV5-6 and the J gene is TRBJ2-1; the D call is possibly TRBD1 or TRBD2, each sharing 6 bases. Relative to germline, V is 0 bases shorter and J is 2 bases shorter, with 12 bases between their ends. The CDR3 measures 16 amino acids from cysteine to phenylalanine. Only the CDR3 DNA stays, 48 bases, in frame from base 1. Sequences SGHDT (CDR1) and YYEEEE (CDR2) are obtained from the germline V gene. The full variable domain, with segments outside the CDR3 supplied by the reference TRBV5-6 and TRBJ2-1 proteins, appears as DAGVTQSPTHLIKTRGQQVTLRCSPKSGHDTVSWYQQALGQGPQFIFQYYEEEERQRGNFPDRFSGHQFPNYSSELNVNALLLGDSALYLCASSLEGGRTYNEQFFGPGTRLTVL.